A single sample is the source of the 8 T cell receptor beta chains below, sequenced in a study of blood T cell repertoires in COVID-19. Assay: immunoSEQ multiplex PCR; the TCRdb copy retains only in-frame clones and omits some. The profile covers 150,000 or so clones, with around 84% appearing a single time and about 3.3% taken by the ten largest. Sequenced sample: peripheral blood. The receptors come from a human donor with acute or convalescent COVID-19. The donor label of this sample is uncertain.

The chain carries TRBV6-1 and TRBJ1-5; TRBD1 agrees at 7 bases. Germline trimming cut 2 bases from V and 2 bases from J; bases unmatched to any gene: 6. The CDR3 is 16 residues long. Germline V CDR1 and CDR2: MNHNS, SASEGT. The CDR3 here is CASSEREGAGNQPQHF. CDR3 sequence (DNA): TGTGCCAGCAGTGAAAGAGAGGGGGCGGGCAATCAGCCCCAGCATTTT.

The rearrangement uses TRBV7-9 and TRBJ2-2; 7 nucleotides match TRBD2. This CDR3 region has 16 residues. Germline values: CDR1 SEHNR, CDR2 FQNEAQ (reference sequence). V lost 1 base, J lost 3 bases, and 5 bases stayed unmatched. CDR3 in amino acids: CASSLGAGFYTGELFF. In DNA form, the CDR3 reads TGTGCCAGCAGCTTAGGAGCGGGGTTCTACACCGGGGAGCTGTTTTTT.

The chain is built from TRBV5-1 and TRBJ1-5; D remains ambiguous. This CDR3 spans 14 amino acids. The V gene's germline CDR1 is SGHRS and CDR2 YFSETQ. The V and J ends lost 4 bases and 0 bases respectively, with 8 bases between them. The CDR3 loop reads CASSTGDSNQPQHF. The CDR3 coding sequence is TGCGCCAGCAGCACCGGGGATAGCAATCAGCCCCAGCATTTT.

V is TRBV18 and J is TRBJ1-1; possibly TRBD1 for D (6 bases). Trimming cost V 3 bases and J 4 bases, with 24 bases left between them. The CDR3 has 18 amino acids. Germline V gene data show CDR1 as KGHSH and CDR2 as LQKENI. The CDR3 sequence: CASSPGAPTGRAGTEAFF. The CDR3 DNA is TGTGCCAGCTCACCCGGAGCTCCTACAGGGAGGGCCGGCACTGAAGCTTTCTTT.

This clone came up a few times. This chain connects TRBV9 to TRBJ1-4; 7 nucleotides line up with TRBD1. This CDR3 spans 16 amino acids. After removal of 2 bases from V and 0 bases from J, the junction contained 4 bases not matched to a gene. CDR1 is SGDLS and CDR2 is YYNGEE in the germline V gene. CDR3 DNA sequence: TGTGCCAGCAGCGTTAACCAGGGGGCAACTAATGAAAAACTGTTTTTT. This encodes CASSVNQGATNEKLFF.

A remark on this clone: At one end, the junction sequence differs from germline, possibly due to a read error. This specimen includes other DNA sequences encoding the same CDR3. The chain has TRBV7-7 and TRBJ2-2; D remains unclear. Germline V gene lookup returns CDR1 SSHAT and CDR2 FNYEAQ (reference sequence). The CDR3 is made up of 15 amino acids. The CDR3 spells CASSSSLGGSGELFF. DNA for the CDR3: TGTGCTAGCAGCTCCAGTCTTGGCGGAAGCGGGGAGCTGTTTTTT.

The sample holds a few counts of this clone. This chain connects TRBV11-2 to TRBJ1-1, with no clear D. CDR1 and CDR2 (germline): SGHAT, FQNNGV. V shed 2 bases and J shed 1 base, with 2 bases lying between them. CDR3 length equals 12 residues. CDR3 nucleotides: TGTGCCAGCAGCTTACAGAACACTGAAGCTTTCTTT. This codes for CASSLQNTEAFF.

The J gene is TRBJ2-2, the V gene TRBV28; D perhaps matches TRBD2 (6 bases). CDR3 length: 16 residues. Trimming took off 6 bases at V and 6 bases at J, with 20 bases between the two ends. The V gene's germline CDR1 is MDHEN and CDR2 SYDVKM. The CDR3 DNA reads as TGTGCCAGCAGAAAAGGGGTACGCGGGGTATCCGGGGAGCTGTTTTTT. Its translation: CASRKGVRGVSGELFF.